The 14 T cell receptor beta chains below come from one sample, sequenced in a study of cytomegalovirus exposure and HLA in healthy donors. The primer mix had 60 Vbeta and 13 Jbeta primers. The data were produced by immunoSEQ multiplex PCR, yet TCRdb's version contains in-frame clones alone and is incomplete. Its table records about 140,000 clones. The sequencing sample was made of PBMCs. Receptors were obtained from a male donor in good health and CMV-seronegative.

As for this clone: Compared with germline, one end of the junction differs, possibly owing to a read error. The genes are TRBV7-7 and TRBJ1-1; D gene ambiguous. Germline V gives CDR1 SSHAT, CDR2 FNYEAQ (reference sequence). The CDR3 has 15 residues. In DNA form, the CDR3 reads TGTGCTAGCAGCCCATTCGCAGGCCCGAACACTGAAGCTTTCTTT. Protein: CASSPFAGPNTEAFF.

The rearrangement uses TRBV7-3 and TRBJ2-1; D gene unclear. Trimming cost V 0 bases and J 10 bases, with 10 bases left between them. The CDR3 runs 13 residues. Germline lookup yields CDR1 SGHTA and CDR2 FQGTGA. DNA of the CDR3: TGTGCCAGCAGCTTAACTCGACAAGAGGAGCAGTTCTTC. It encodes CASSLTRQEEQFF.

The chain couples TRBV6-1 to TRBJ2-5; the match to TRBD1 covers 10 bases. The CDR3 runs to 14 residues. The J segment lost 5 bases and the V segment lost 4 bases, leaving 4 bases of the junction unmatched. CDR1 is MNHNS, CDR2 SASEGT, per germline. CDR3 residues: CASSGGTGVETQYF. CDR3 coding DNA: TGTGCCAGCAGTGGTGGGACAGGGGTGGAGACCCAGTACTTC.

The rearrangement joins TRBV6-6 to TRBJ1-5; a possible D gene is TRBD1 (5 bases). CDR1 is MNHNY and CDR2 is SVGAGI in the germline V gene (reference sequence). V gave up 6 bases and J gave up 4 bases, with 16 bases separating them. The CDR3 extends over 15 amino acids. This CDR3 reads CASRPLGAGNQPQHF. The CDR3 DNA follows: TGTGCCAGCAGACCCCTTGGGGCAGGGAATCAGCCCCAGCATTTT.

V usage is TRBV7-2 and J usage is TRBJ1-1; the D is unclear. The CDR3 runs to 14 residues. The germline V and J ends were trimmed by 4 bases and 5 bases, with 14 bases remaining between them. Per the germline V gene, CDR1 is SGHTA and CDR2 is FQGNSA. CDR3 loop: CASSYLREGTEAFF. The CDR3 bases are TGTGCCAGCAGCTACCTTCGTGAGGGTACTGAAGCTTTCTTT.

The chain recombines TRBV14 with TRBJ2-1; D may be TRBD2 (6 bases). The CDR3 runs 15 residues. CDR1 and CDR2 (germline): SGHDN, FVKESK. V was clipped by 0 bases and J by 4 bases, with 10 bases between them. CDR3 sequence (DNA): TGTGCCAGCAGCCAAGATCATAGCGGTTACAATGAGCAGTTCTTC. Translating it yields CASSQDHSGYNEQFF.

The CDR3: CASSSDSARNTIYF. For the CDR3, the DNA is TGTGCCAGCAGCTCGGACAGCGCCCGAAACACCATATATTTT. This chain connects TRBV7-9 to TRBJ1-3; tentatively, D is TRBD1 (6 bases). Germline lookup yields CDR1 SEHNR and CDR2 FQNEAQ (reference sequence). V was clipped by 4 bases and J by 5 bases, with 12 bases between them. This CDR3 region has 14 residues.

This chain connects TRBV10-3 to TRBJ1-5; D is undetermined. CDR1 ENHRY and CDR2 SYGVKD come from the germline V gene. V dropped 2 bases and J dropped 4 bases, with 3 bases sitting between them. The CDR3 length is 12 residues. This CDR3 reads CAISEQNQPQHF. CDR3 nucleotide sequence: TGTGCCATCAGTGAGCAGAATCAGCCCCAGCATTTT.

CDR3 nucleotides: TGTGCCAGCAGTTTTTCGGCAGAAGTATACTATAGCAATCAGCCCCAGCATTTT. It yields the protein CASSFSAEVYYSNQPQHF. The J gene is TRBJ1-5, the V gene TRBV27; no reliable D call. Germline lookup yields CDR1 MNHEY and CDR2 SMNVEV (reference sequence). Trimming left V 3 bases short and J 0 bases short, with 18 bases between. CDR3 size: 18 residues.

V and J are TRBV30 and TRBJ2-7, with 7 positions matching TRBD1. CDR3 length: 12 residues. Germline V CDR1 and CDR2: GTSNPN, SVGIG (reference sequence). CDR3 nucleotides: TGTGCTCACCAGACAGGGACGTACGAGCAGTACTTC. It is translated as CAHQTGTYEQYF.

The gene calls are TRBV2 and TRBJ1-2; no clear D. V was cut by 6 bases and J by 6 bases, with 8 bases left in between. Germline V gene data show CDR1 as SNHLY and CDR2 as FYNNEI. The CDR3 covers 11 residues. The CDR3, as DNA: TGTGCCAGCAGAAATGAGGATGGCTACACCTTC. It translates to CASRNEDGYTF.

The chain employs TRBV30 and TRBJ1-4; D unresolved. In germline, CDR1 is GTSNPN, CDR2 SVGIG (reference sequence). This CDR3 is 12 amino acids long. Trimming cost V 3 bases and J 6 bases, with 8 bases left between them. The CDR3 sequence is CAWRNLDEKLFF. For the CDR3, the DNA is TGTGCCTGGAGGAACCTAGATGAAAAACTGTTTTTT. Full variable domain (outside the CDR3, taken from reference TRBV30 and TRBJ1-4): SQTIHQWPATLVQPVGSPLSLECTVEGTSNPNLYWYRQAAGRGLQLLFYSVGIGQISSEVPQNLSASRPQDRQFILSSKKLLLSDSGFYLCAWRNLDEKLFFGSGTQLSVL.

This chain uses TRBV27 with TRBJ1-1; D is possibly TRBD1 (5 bases). Trimming left V 1 base short and J 4 bases short, with 16 bases between. CDR1 and CDR2 from the germline V gene are MNHEY and SMNVEV (reference sequence). CDR3 length equals 16 residues. CDR3 protein: CASSLYVPGVGTEAFF. For the CDR3, the DNA is TGTGCCAGCAGTTTATACGTCCCGGGGGTAGGCACTGAAGCTTTCTTT.

The chain combines TRBV11-3 with TRBJ2-7; a weak D match, TRBD1 (5 bases). V dropped 5 bases and J dropped 7 bases, with 12 bases sitting between them. Germline V CDR1 and CDR2: SGHNT, YENEEA. The CDR3 spans 12 residues. This CDR3 is CASSRAPGEQYF. The CDR3 nucleotides are TGTGCCAGCAGCCGGGCTCCAGGGGAGCAGTACTTC.